Following are 7 T cell receptor beta chains from one sample sequenced in a study of T cell clusters in autoimmune cytopenias. Tens of thousands of genome equivalents of blood DNA were amplified for TRB. Multiplex touch-down PCR amplified TRB using TRB-A and TRB-B pools in one tube. From its re-call of the multiplex PCR reads, TCRdb lists each CDR3 protein once, without DNA. The sample data list roughly 3,000 distinct CDR3 sequences. The sequencing sample was made of peripheral blood. The source is a human donor with an autoimmune cytopenia or autoimmune hepatitis (not recorded which).

V usage is TRBV24-1 and J usage is TRBJ2-5; TCRdb gives TRBD2 as the D gene, but with no DNA this cannot be confirmed. The CDR3 extends over 15 amino acids. Germline CDR1 is KGHDR and CDR2 is SFDVKD. The CDR3 loop is CATSDRLAIKETQYF.

Frequency places this clonotype as medium-sized. J is TRBJ2-2 and V is TRBV30. Looked up from germline, CDR1 is GTSNPN and CDR2 is SVGIG (reference sequence). The CDR3 runs to 14 residues. CDR3 residues: CAWTRMANTGELFF.

This clonotype is medium-sized by frequency. V gene TRBV12-3 or TRBV12-4 combines with J gene TRBJ1-2; the TRBD1 assignment by TCRdb is unverifiable without DNA. The length of the CDR3 is 14 residues. The chain's CDR3 is CASSWTGGRYGYTF.

By frequency, this clonotype registers large. The chain carries TRBV29-1 and TRBJ2-5; absent DNA, TCRdb's TRBD1 call cannot be checked. CDR1 and CDR2 from the germline V gene are SQVTM and ANQGSEA. The CDR3 is 13 residues long. The CDR3 region is CSVGRTGQETQYF. Full variable domain (missing parts from reference TRBV29-1 and TRBJ2-5): SAVISQKPSRDICQRGTSLTIQCQVDSQVTMMFWYRQQPGQSLTLIATANQGSEATYESGFVIDKFPISRPNLTFSTLTVSNMSPEDSSIYLCSVGRTGQETQYFGPGTRLLVL.

CDR3 protein: CASSHPRTGLMVPQHF. The V gene is TRBV6-2 or TRBV6-3, the J gene TRBJ1-5; TCRdb's D call of TRBD1 is untestable without DNA. CDR3 length equals 16 residues. Germline loops: CDR1 MNHEY, CDR2 SVGEGT.

This clonotype shows up as medium-sized by frequency. The chain links TRBV6-6 to TRBJ1-4. From germline, CDR1 is MNHNY and CDR2 SVGAGI (reference sequence). The CDR3 runs 17 residues. CDR3 region: CASSRPIKQTTNEKLFF.

V gene TRBV10-3 combines with J gene TRBJ1-3; TCRdb returns TRBD1, unconfirmable since there is no DNA. The germline gives CDR1 ENHRY, CDR2 SYGVKD. The CDR3 extends over 15 amino acids. CDR3: CAISERGLSGNTIYF.